The 23 T cell receptor beta chains below all came from one sample that was sequenced in a study of blood T cell repertoires in COVID-19. Method: immunoSEQ multiplex PCR; TCRdb's copy keeps in-frame clones and lacks some. The table has roughly 45,000 clones, less than 90% seen once. The sample taken for sequencing was peripheral blood. Receptors originate from a human donor in a cohort sampled during active COVID-19.

This clone was recorded only once. The rearrangement uses TRBV7-2 and TRBJ2-7; D ambiguous. This CDR3 has 14 amino acids. V was clipped by 5 bases and J by 0 bases, with 11 bases between them. The germline V gene encodes CDR1 SGHTA and CDR2 FQGNSA. The chain's CDR3 is CASSARGSSYEQYF. CDR3 in DNA: TGTGCCAGCAGCGCCCGAGGCAGCTCCTACGAGCAGTACTTC.

The chain recombines TRBV7-3 with TRBJ2-3; 11 bases are a match to TRBD2. J gave up 2 bases and V 1 base, and 5 bases lay outside the gene matches. The CDR3 is 17 amino acids. The germline CDR1 and CDR2 sequences are SGHTA and FQGTGA. Written as DNA, the CDR3 is TGTGCCAGCAGCTTAAAGACTAGCGGGGAGAACACAGATACGCAGTATTTT. It codes for CASSLKTSGENTDTQYF.

The chain carries TRBV7-2 and TRBJ1-2; the match to TRBD1 covers 7 bases. There are 17 residues in the CDR3. V dropped 3 bases and J dropped 4; count of bases not matched to a gene: 14. The germline V gene encodes CDR1 SGHTA and CDR2 FQGNSA. CDR3 region: CASSLNPPGQSFYGYTF. The CDR3 DNA reads as TGTGCCAGCAGCTTGAATCCCCCGGGACAGAGTTTCTATGGCTACACCTTC.

The V and J genes are TRBV27 and TRBJ2-7; D may be TRBD2 (5 bases). V lost 3 bases, J lost 0 bases, and 12 bases lay in between. The CDR3 totals 15 residues. The germline V gene encodes CDR1 MNHEY and CDR2 SMNVEV (reference sequence). The CDR3 loop reads CASSFSLAGSYEQYF. The CDR3 DNA follows: TGTGCCAGCAGTTTCAGCCTTGCGGGCTCCTACGAGCAGTACTTC.

V gene TRBV25-1 combines with J gene TRBJ2-2, with a possible D match to TRBD1 (6 bases). The V gene lost 6 bases and the J gene lost 6 bases, with 14 bases spanning the gap. Germline V gene lookup returns CDR1 MGHDK and CDR2 SYGVNS. This CDR3 comprises 14 residues. CDR3 in DNA: TGTGCCAGCAGGGAAGCAGGGGTGGCCGGGGAGCTGTTTTTT. It encodes CASREAGVAGELFF.

This chain connects TRBV5-1 to TRBJ1-2, with 7 nucleotides matching TRBD1. There are 17 residues in the CDR3. CDR1 and CDR2 from the germline V gene are SGHRS and YFSETQ. V lost 3 bases to trimming and J lost 3 bases; unmatched junction nucleotides: 14. The CDR3: CASSSSGTEVRHYGYTF. For the CDR3, the DNA is TGCGCCAGCAGCTCTTCCGGGACAGAAGTACGACACTATGGCTACACCTTC.

The genes are TRBV19 and TRBJ1-2; D possibly corresponds to TRBD1 (5 bases). V lost 4 bases, J lost 5 bases, and 14 bases lay in between. The CDR3 has 14 residues. Per germline, CDR1 LNHDA and CDR2 SQIVND (reference sequence). CDR3 protein: CASSTGRGVYGYTF. The CDR3 DNA reads TGTGCCAGTAGTACCGGACGGGGGGTTTATGGCTACACCTTC.

The chain recombines TRBV7-2 with TRBJ1-2, with TRBD1 matching over 10 bases. The length of the CDR3 is 15 residues. CDR1 is SGHTA and CDR2 is FQGNSA in the germline V gene. J gave up 4 bases and V 4 bases, and 6 bases lay outside the gene matches. This chain's CDR3 is CASSSGQGGVYGYTF. CDR3 sequence (DNA): TGTGCCAGCAGCTCTGGACAGGGGGGGGTCTATGGCTACACCTTC.

The rearrangement links TRBV5-4 to TRBJ2-1, with TRBD1 identical over 11 bases. V shed 4 bases and J 9 bases; nucleotides not matched to a gene: 6. The CDR3 totals 14 residues. Germline V gives CDR1 SGHNT, CDR2 YYREEE (reference sequence). The CDR3 spells CASSPWTGGSEQFF. The CDR3 DNA sequence: TGTGCCAGCAGCCCCTGGACAGGGGGCAGTGAGCAGTTCTTC. Full variable domain (outside the CDR3, taken from reference TRBV5-4 and TRBJ2-1): ETGVTQSPTHLIKTRGQQVTLRCSSQSGHNTVSWYQQALGQGPQFIFQYYREEENGRGNFPPRFSGLQFPNYSSELNVNALELDDSALYLCASSPWTGGSEQFFGPGTRLTVL.

The J gene is TRBJ2-1, the V gene TRBV7-2; 7 nucleotides align to TRBD1. The V segment lost 1 base and the J segment 2 bases; nucleotides outside the gene matches: 2. This CDR3 is 15 amino acids long. The germline CDR1 and CDR2 sequences are SGHTA and FQGNSA. The chain's CDR3 is CASSLDRGTYNEQFF. The CDR3 bases are TGTGCCAGCAGCTTAGACAGGGGTACCTACAATGAGCAGTTCTTC.

The chain employs TRBV4-3 and TRBJ2-7; no clear D gene. Germline assignment: CDR1 LGHNA and CDR2 YSLEER. V was shortened by 0 bases and J by 3 bases, with 18 bases between the two germline ends. The CDR3 is made up of 17 amino acids. In nucleotides, the CDR3 is TGCGCCAGCAGCCAAGAATTCGGCACAGAGAGAAACTACGAGCAGTACTTC. Translating it yields CASSQEFGTERNYEQYF.

V usage is TRBV28 and J usage is TRBJ1-2; TRBD1 aligns across 7 bases. The trim removed 8 bases at V and 4 bases at J, leaving 13 bases unmatched. Germline CDR1 MDHEN, CDR2 SYDVKM. The CDR3 totals 15 residues. The CDR3 here is CASRTPTGARYGYTF. In DNA form, the CDR3 reads TGTGCCAGCCGAACACCTACAGGGGCGCGCTATGGCTACACCTTC.

The chain joins TRBV6-6 to TRBJ2-7, with a possible D match to TRBD1 (5 bases). V lost 0 bases and J 3 bases, leaving 9 bases between the germline ends. CDR3 length: 14 residues. Germline lookup yields CDR1 MNHNY and CDR2 SVGAGI (reference sequence). CDR3 in amino acids: CASSYSTGNYEQYF. For the CDR3, the DNA is TGTGCCAGCAGTTACTCAACAGGAAACTACGAGCAGTACTTC.

The chain employs TRBV6-6 and TRBJ1-2; D may be TRBD1 (6 bases). Germline V gives CDR1 MNHNY, CDR2 SVGAGI (reference sequence). The CDR3 runs 11 residues. The V end was cut by 8 bases, the J end by 6 bases, with 10 bases between. The CDR3 protein is CASGTGNGYTF. The CDR3 DNA reads as TGTGCCAGCGGCACAGGGAATGGCTACACCTTC.

V gene TRBV5-4 combines with J gene TRBJ1-2, with TRBD1 matching over 11 bases. This CDR3 spans 13 amino acids. CDR1 is SGHNT, CDR2 YYREEE, per germline (reference sequence). V lost 7 bases to trimming and J lost 4 bases; unmatched junction nucleotides: 3. In DNA, the CDR3 is TGTGCCAGCCGAGGACAGGGGGCCTATGGCTACACCTTC. Protein product: CASRGQGAYGYTF.

This clone was detected a few times. The chain employs TRBV6-2 or TRBV6-3 and TRBJ1-1, with 7 bases that match TRBD1. The V gene's germline CDR1 is MNHEY and CDR2 SVGEGT. The V gene end was trimmed by 4 bases and the J gene end by 0 bases; junction bases not matched to a gene: 8. CDR3 length: 16 amino acids. The chain's CDR3 is CASSSGQPPVNTEAFF. The CDR3 nucleotides are TGTGCCAGCAGTTCGGGACAGCCACCCGTGAACACTGAAGCTTTCTTT.

J is TRBJ1-2 and V is TRBV19; D is ambiguous. This CDR3 spans 13 amino acids. Trimming stripped 3 bases from V and 4 bases from J, with 9 bases between. In germline, CDR1 is LNHDA, CDR2 SQIVND (reference sequence). CDR3 bases: TGTGCCAGTAGTATGTCGGGGTCCTATGGCTACACCTTC. Translated, it gives CASSMSGSYGYTF. Using reference TRBV19 and TRBJ1-2 for the parts outside the CDR3, the full variable domain is DGGITQSPKYLFRKEGQNVTLSCEQNLNHDAMYWYRQDPGQGLRLIYYSQIVNDFQKGDIAEGYSVSREKKESFPLTVTSAQKNPTAFYLCASSMSGSYGYTFGSGTRLTVV.

In this sample, this clone turned up a few times. The chain is built from TRBV4-1 and TRBJ1-5; unclear D gene. V was clipped by 0 bases and J by 2 bases, with 8 bases between them. Germline CDR1 and CDR2: MGHRA and YSYEKL. CDR3 length: 15 amino acids. CDR3 sequence: CASSQDPVGNQPQHF. The CDR3 DNA reads TGCGCCAGCAGCCAAGATCCGGTCGGCAATCAGCCCCAGCATTTT.

The rearrangement joins TRBV4-3 to TRBJ1-4, with 7 bases aligning to TRBD1. V lost 0 bases, J lost 1 base, and 2 bases stayed unmatched. The CDR3 contains 16 residues. Germline values: CDR1 LGHNA, CDR2 YSLEER. CDR3 DNA: TGCGCCAGCAGCCAAGATCGACAGGGAACTAATGAAAAACTGTTTTTT. Protein sequence: CASSQDRQGTNEKLFF.

This chain links TRBV7-9 with TRBJ2-1; 9 bases fit TRBD2. The CDR3 has 14 residues. From germline, CDR1 is SEHNR and CDR2 FQNEAQ (reference sequence). The J segment lost 5 bases and the V segment lost 5 bases, leaving 4 bases of the junction unmatched. The CDR3 here is CASSVGLANNEQFF. Written as DNA, the CDR3 is TGTGCCAGCAGCGTGGGACTAGCTAACAATGAGCAGTTCTTC. Drawing the rest from reference TRBV7-9 and TRBJ2-1, the complete variable domain is DTGVSQNPRHKITKRGQNVTFRCDPISEHNRLYWYRQTLGQGPEFLTYFQNEAQLEKSRLLSDRFSAERPKGSFSTLEIQRTEQGDSAMYLCASSVGLANNEQFFGPGTRLTVL.

The V and J genes are TRBV3-1 (or the pseudogene TRBV3-2) and TRBJ1-3; 8 nucleotides agree with TRBD1. The CDR3 covers 15 residues. With V trimmed by 1 base and J by 4 bases, 3 bases remained unmatched. CDR1 and CDR2 (germline): LGHDT, YNNKEL (reference sequence). CDR3 sequence reads: CASSQGRQGGNTIYF. The CDR3 DNA reads as TGTGCCAGCAGCCAAGGGCGACAGGGGGGAAACACCATATATTTT.

This CDR3 is CASSLAVTLVASEQYF. The CDR3 nucleotides are TGTGCCAGCAGCTTGGCCGTTACACTGGTAGCCTCCGAGCAGTACTTC. This sequence joins TRBV5-5 and TRBJ2-7; D not certain. CDR3 length equals 16 residues. Germline CDR1 reads SGHKS; CDR2 reads YYEKEE (reference sequence). Deletions cut 0 bases from V and 6 bases from J, with 19 bases between.

The chain joins TRBV10-3 to TRBJ1-2; 7 bases are shared with TRBD1. Germline V gene sequence: CDR1 ENHRY, CDR2 SYGVKD. CDR3 length equals 14 residues. J was trimmed by 2 bases and V by 3 bases; bases with no gene match: 3. The CDR3 sequence: CAISDRGANYGYTF. The DNA for the CDR3 is TGTGCCATCAGTGACAGGGGGGCGAACTATGGCTACACCTTC.